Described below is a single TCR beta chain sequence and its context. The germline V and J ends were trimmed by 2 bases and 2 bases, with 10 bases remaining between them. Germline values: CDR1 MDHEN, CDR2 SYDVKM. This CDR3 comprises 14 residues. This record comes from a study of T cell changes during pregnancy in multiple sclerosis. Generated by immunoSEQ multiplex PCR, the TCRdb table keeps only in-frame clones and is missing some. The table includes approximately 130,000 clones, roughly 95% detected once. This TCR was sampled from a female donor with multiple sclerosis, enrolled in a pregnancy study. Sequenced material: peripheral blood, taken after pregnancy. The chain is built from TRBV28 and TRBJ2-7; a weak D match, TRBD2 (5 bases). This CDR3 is CASSLGEGPYEQYF. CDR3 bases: TGTGCCAGCAGTTTAGGAGAGGGCCCCTACGAGCAGTACTTC.